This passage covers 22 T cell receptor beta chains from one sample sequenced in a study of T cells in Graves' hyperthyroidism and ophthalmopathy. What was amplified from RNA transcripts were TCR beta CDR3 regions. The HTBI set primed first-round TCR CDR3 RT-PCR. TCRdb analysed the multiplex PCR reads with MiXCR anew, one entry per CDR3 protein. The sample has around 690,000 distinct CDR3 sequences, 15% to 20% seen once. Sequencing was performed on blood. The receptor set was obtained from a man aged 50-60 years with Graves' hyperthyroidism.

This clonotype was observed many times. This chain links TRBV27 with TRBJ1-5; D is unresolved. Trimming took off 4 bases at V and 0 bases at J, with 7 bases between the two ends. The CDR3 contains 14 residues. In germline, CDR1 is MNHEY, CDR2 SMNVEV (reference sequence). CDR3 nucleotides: TGTGCCAGCAGTTCGAAAAATAGCAATCAGCCCCAGCATTTT. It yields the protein CASSSKNSNQPQHF.

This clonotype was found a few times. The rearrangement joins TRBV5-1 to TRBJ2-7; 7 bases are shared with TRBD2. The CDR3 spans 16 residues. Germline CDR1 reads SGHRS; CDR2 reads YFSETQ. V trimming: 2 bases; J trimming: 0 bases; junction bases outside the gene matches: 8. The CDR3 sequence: CASSFSRDYPSYEQYF. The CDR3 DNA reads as TGCGCCAGCAGCTTCAGCCGGGACTACCCCTCCTACGAGCAGTACTTC.

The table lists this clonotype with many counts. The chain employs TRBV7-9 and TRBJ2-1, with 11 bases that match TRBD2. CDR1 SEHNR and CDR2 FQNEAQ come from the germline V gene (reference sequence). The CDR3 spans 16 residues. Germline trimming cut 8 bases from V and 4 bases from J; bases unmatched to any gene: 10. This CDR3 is CASRGASGRSYNEQFF. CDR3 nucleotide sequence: TGTGCCAGCCGAGGGGCTAGCGGGAGGTCGTACAATGAGCAGTTCTTC.

The CDR3 protein is CASSLGFANTGELFF. The CDR3 DNA reads as TGTGCCAGCAGCCTGGGGTTCGCGAACACCGGGGAGCTGTTTTTT. The rearrangement joins TRBV7-3 to TRBJ2-2, with D uncertain. Germline CDR1 reads SGHTA; CDR2 reads FQGTGA. The CDR3 runs to 15 residues. Trimming took 5 bases from V and 0 from J, leaving 10 bases between them.

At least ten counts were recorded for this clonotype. CDR3 region: CASSFHSGGHETQYF. The CDR3 DNA reads as TGTGCCAGCAGTTTTCACTCAGGGGGCCACGAGACCCAGTACTTC. V and J are TRBV28 and TRBJ2-5; 8 nucleotides line up with TRBD1. Germline lookup yields CDR1 MDHEN and CDR2 SYDVKM. After removal of 3 bases from V and 5 bases from J, the junction contained 8 bases not matched to a gene. The CDR3 is made up of 15 amino acids.

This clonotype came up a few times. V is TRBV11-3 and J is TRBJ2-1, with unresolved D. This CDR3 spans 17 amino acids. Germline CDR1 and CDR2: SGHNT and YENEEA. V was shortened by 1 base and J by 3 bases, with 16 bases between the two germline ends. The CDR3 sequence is CASSLGPSKIGYNEQFF. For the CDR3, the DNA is TGTGCCAGCAGCTTAGGACCTTCCAAGATTGGCTACAATGAGCAGTTCTTC.

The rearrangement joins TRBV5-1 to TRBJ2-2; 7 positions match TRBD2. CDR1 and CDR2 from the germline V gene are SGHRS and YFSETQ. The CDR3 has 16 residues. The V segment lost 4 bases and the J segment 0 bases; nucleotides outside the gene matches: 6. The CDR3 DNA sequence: TGCGCCAGCAGCCCTAGCGGCACCTCGAACACCGGGGAGCTGTTTTTT. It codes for CASSPSGTSNTGELFF.

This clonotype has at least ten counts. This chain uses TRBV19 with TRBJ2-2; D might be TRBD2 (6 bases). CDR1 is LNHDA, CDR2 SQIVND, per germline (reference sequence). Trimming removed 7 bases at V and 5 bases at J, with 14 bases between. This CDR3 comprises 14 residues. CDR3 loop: CASTILGRTGELFF. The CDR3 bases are TGTGCCAGTACAATACTAGGGAGGACCGGGGAGCTGTTTTTT.

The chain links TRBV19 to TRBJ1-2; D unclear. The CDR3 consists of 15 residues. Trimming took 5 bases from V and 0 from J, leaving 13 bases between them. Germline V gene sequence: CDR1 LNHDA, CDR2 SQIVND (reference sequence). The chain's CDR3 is CASSEYMNTNYGYTF. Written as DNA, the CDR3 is TGTGCCAGTAGTGAATACATGAACACTAACTATGGCTACACCTTC.

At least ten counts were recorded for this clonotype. The CDR3 reads CASSPQPFANTGELFF. The CDR3 coding sequence is TGTGCCAGCAGCCCTCAGCCCTTCGCGAACACCGGGGAGCTGTTTTTT. The chain is built from TRBV28 and TRBJ2-2; D is unresolved. The ends were cut back, 6 bases at V and 0 bases at J, with 14 bases in the middle. Germline CDR1 MDHEN, CDR2 SYDVKM. This CDR3 is built from 16 residues.

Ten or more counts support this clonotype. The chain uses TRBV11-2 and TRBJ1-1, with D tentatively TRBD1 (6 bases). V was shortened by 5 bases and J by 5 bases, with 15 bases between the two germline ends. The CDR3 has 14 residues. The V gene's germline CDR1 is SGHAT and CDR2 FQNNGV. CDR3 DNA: TGTGCCAGCAGCCTTTACAGGGATCGGACTGAAGCTTTCTTT. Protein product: CASSLYRDRTEAFF.

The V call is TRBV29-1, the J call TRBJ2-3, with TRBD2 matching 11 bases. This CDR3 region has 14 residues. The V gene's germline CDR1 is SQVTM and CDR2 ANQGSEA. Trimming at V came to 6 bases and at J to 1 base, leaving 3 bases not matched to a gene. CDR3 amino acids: CSVRLAGRTDTQYF. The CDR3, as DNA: TGCAGCGTACGACTAGCGGGACGCACAGATACGCAGTATTTT.

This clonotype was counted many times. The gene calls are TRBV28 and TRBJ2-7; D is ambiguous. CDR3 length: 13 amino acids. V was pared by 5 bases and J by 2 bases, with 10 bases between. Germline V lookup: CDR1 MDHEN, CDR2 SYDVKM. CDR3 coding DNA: TGTGCCAGCAGTCCGACGGTGGCCTACGAGCAGTACTTC. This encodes CASSPTVAYEQYF. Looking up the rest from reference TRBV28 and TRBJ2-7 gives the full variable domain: DVKVTQSSRYLVKRTGEKVFLECVQDMDHENMFWYRQDPGLGLRLIYFSYDVKMKEKGDIPEGYSVSREKKERFSLILESASTNQTSMYLCASSPTVAYEQYFGPGTRLTVT.

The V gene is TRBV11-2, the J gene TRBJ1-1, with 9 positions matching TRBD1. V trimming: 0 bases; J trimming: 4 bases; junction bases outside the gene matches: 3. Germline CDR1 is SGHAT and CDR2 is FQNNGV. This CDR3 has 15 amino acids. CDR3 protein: CASSLDLGQGTEAFF. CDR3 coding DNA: TGTGCCAGCAGCTTAGATCTGGGACAGGGCACTGAAGCTTTCTTT.

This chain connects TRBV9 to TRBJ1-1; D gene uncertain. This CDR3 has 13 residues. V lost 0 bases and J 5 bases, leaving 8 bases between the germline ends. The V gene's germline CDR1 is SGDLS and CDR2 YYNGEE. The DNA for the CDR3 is TGTGCCAGCAGCGTAGTTGAACGGACTGAAGCTTTCTTT. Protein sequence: CASSVVERTEAFF.

The DNA of the CDR3 is TGTGCCAGCAGCCACCTCGATCAGCCCCAGCATTTT. Translation: CASSHLDQPQHF. The chain uses TRBV3-1 and TRBJ1-5; D gene unclear. This CDR3 comprises 12 residues. The ends were cut back, 3 bases at V and 5 bases at J, with 5 bases in the middle. Germline CDR1 LGHDT, CDR2 YNNKEL (reference sequence).

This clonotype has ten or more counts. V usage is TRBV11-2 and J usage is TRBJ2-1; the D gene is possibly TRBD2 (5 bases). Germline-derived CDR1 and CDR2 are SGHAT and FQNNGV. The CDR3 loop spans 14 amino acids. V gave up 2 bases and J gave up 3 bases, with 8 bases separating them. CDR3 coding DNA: TGTGCCAGCAGCTTAATAGGACTCTACAATGAGCAGTTCTTC. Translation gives CASSLIGLYNEQFF. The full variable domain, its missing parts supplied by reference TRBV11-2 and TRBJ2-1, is EAGVAQSPRYKIIEKRQSVAFWCNPISGHATLYWYQQILGQGPKLLIQFQNNGVVDDSQLPKDRFSAERLKGVDSTLKIQPAKLEDSAVYLCASSLIGLYNEQFFGPGTRLTVL.

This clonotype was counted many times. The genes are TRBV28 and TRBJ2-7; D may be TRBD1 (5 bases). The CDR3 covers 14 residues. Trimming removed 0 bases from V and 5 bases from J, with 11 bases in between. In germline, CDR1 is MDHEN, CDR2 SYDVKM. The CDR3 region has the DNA TGTGCCAGCAGTTTATGGCAGGGTCGGGACGAGCAGTACTTC. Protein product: CASSLWQGRDEQYF.

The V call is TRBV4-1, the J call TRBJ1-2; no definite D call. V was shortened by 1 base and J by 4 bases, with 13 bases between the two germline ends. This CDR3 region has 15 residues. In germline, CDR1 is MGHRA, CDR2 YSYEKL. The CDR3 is CASSQVYLLVYGYTF. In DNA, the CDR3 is TGCGCCAGCAGCCAAGTTTACTTACTGGTCTATGGCTACACCTTC.

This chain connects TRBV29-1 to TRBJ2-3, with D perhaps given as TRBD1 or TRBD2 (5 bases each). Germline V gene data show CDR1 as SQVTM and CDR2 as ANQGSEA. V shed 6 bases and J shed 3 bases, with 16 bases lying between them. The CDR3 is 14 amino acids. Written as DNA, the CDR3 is TGCAGCGTCGAGGGCAGGGTTGGAACAGATACGCAGTATTTT. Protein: CSVEGRVGTDTQYF.

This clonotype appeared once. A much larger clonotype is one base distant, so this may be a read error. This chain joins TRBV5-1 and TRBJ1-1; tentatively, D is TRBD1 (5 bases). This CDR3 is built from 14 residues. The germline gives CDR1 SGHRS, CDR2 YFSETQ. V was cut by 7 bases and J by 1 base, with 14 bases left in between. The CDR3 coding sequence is TGCGCCAGCGGCTGGGGGGAGAGGAACACTGAAGCTTTCTTT. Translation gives CASGWGERNTEAFF.

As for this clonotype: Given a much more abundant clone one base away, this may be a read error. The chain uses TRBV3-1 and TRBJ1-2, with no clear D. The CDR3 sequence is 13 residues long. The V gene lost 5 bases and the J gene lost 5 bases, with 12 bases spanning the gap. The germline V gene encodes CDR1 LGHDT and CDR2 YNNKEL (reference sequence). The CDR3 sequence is CASSERNEYGYTF. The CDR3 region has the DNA TGTGCCAGCAGCGAAAGAAACGAGTATGGCTACACCTTC.